The 13 T cell receptor beta chains listed next were all sequenced from one sample in a study of T cells in Graves' hyperthyroidism and ophthalmopathy. TCR beta CDR3 sequences were amplified from RNA transcripts. When the TCR CDR3 underwent first-round RT-PCR, the HTBI primer set was used. TCRdb processed the multiplex PCR reads anew with MiXCR; each CDR3 protein has one entry. The data contain more than 550,000 distinct CDR3 sequences, 45% of them singletons. The source material was peripheral blood or thyroid tissue (not recorded which). These receptors originate from an adult man with Graves' disease, either hyperthyroidism or ophthalmopathy (not recorded which).

The V call is TRBV7-2, the J call TRBJ2-7; the match to TRBD2 covers 7 bases. This CDR3 is 15 amino acids long. Germline loops: CDR1 SGHTA, CDR2 FQGNSA. The trim removed 2 bases at V and 2 bases at J, leaving 6 bases unmatched. The DNA for the CDR3 is TGTGCCAGCAGCTTACTAGCGGATTTAACCTACGAGCAGTACTTC. Protein sequence: CASSLLADLTYEQYF.

This clonotype came up a few times. The chain carries TRBV29-1 and TRBJ2-5, with 9 bases fitting TRBD1. The CDR3 runs 13 residues. V shed 4 bases, J shed 3 bases, and the junction held 3 bases outside the gene matches. The germline V gene encodes CDR1 SQVTM and CDR2 ANQGSEA. CDR3 in amino acids: CSVGRTGEETQYF. The CDR3 DNA reads as TGCAGCGTTGGGAGGACAGGGGAAGAGACCCAGTACTTC.

This clonotype was observed a handful of times. The gene calls are TRBV10-3 and TRBJ2-2; maybe TRBD1 (6 bases). The CDR3 spans 17 residues. The ends were cut back, 3 bases at V and 1 base at J, with 15 bases in the middle. In germline, CDR1 is ENHRY, CDR2 SYGVKD. CDR3 DNA sequence: TGTGCCATCAGTGAAGTGGCAGGGGATATGAACACCGGGGAGCTGTTTTTT. Its protein product is CAISEVAGDMNTGELFF.

The table lists this clonotype with a few counts. This chain uses TRBV12-3 or TRBV12-4 with TRBJ1-3; 7 positions agree with TRBD1. This CDR3 is built from 15 residues. The J segment lost 2 bases and the V segment lost 6 bases, leaving 7 bases of the junction unmatched. CDR3 loop: CASSLGRGTGNTIYF. CDR3 sequence (DNA): TGTGCCAGCAGCCTTGGCAGGGGGACTGGAAACACCATATATTTT.

The chain carries TRBV6-5 and TRBJ2-5; a weak D match, TRBD2 (6 bases). Per germline, CDR1 MNHEY and CDR2 SVGAGI. There are 14 residues in the CDR3. Trimming left V 9 bases short and J 4 bases short, with 18 bases between. As DNA, the CDR3 is TGTGCCAGTTGGGCAGGAGGGCTGGGAGAGACCCAGTACTTC. Translating gives CASWAGGLGETQYF.

The rearrangement joins TRBV7-8 to TRBJ2-5; D is possibly TRBD2 (5 bases). Germline CDR1 and CDR2: SGHVS and FQNEAQ. The V and J ends lost 7 bases and 5 bases respectively, with 14 bases between them. The CDR3 has 13 amino acids. The CDR3 nucleotides are TGTGCCAGCACCGCACTAGATTCGGAGACCCAGTACTTC. It specifies CASTALDSETQYF.

V is TRBV11-2 and J is TRBJ2-2; maybe TRBD2 (5 bases). The CDR3 length is 13 residues. Trimming removed 3 bases from V and 5 bases from J, with 7 bases in between. In germline, CDR1 is SGHAT, CDR2 FQNNGV. CDR3 sequence: CASSFGVTGELFF. Written as DNA, the CDR3 is TGTGCCAGCAGCTTCGGGGTTACCGGGGAGCTGTTTTTT. The full variable domain, its missing parts supplied by reference TRBV11-2 and TRBJ2-2, is EAGVAQSPRYKIIEKRQSVAFWCNPISGHATLYWYQQILGQGPKLLIQFQNNGVVDDSQLPKDRFSAERLKGVDSTLKIQPAKLEDSAVYLCASSFGVTGELFFGEGSRLTVL.

CDR3 region: CAISDRDTNTGELFF. CDR3 coding DNA: TGTGCCATCAGTGACAGGGATACGAACACCGGGGAGCTGTTTTTT. V gene TRBV10-3 combines with J gene TRBJ2-2, with D perhaps matching TRBD1 (5 bases). Trimming cost V 3 bases and J 0 bases, with 8 bases left between them. The CDR3 has 15 amino acids. The V gene's germline CDR1 is ENHRY and CDR2 SYGVKD.

CDR3 sequence: CSARAGLAGDEQYF. The CDR3 DNA reads as TGCAGTGCTAGGGCCGGACTAGCGGGGGACGAGCAGTACTTC. This chain joins TRBV20-1 and TRBJ2-7, with 13 bases fitting TRBD2. J was trimmed by 5 bases and V by 3 bases; bases with no gene match: 4. The CDR3 contains 14 residues. The V gene's germline CDR1 is DFQATT and CDR2 SNEGSKA (reference sequence).

This clonotype was counted between two and nine times. This rearrangement joins TRBV7-9 to TRBJ2-5, with 9 bases that match TRBD1. CDR3 size: 15 residues. J gave up 4 bases and V 3 bases, and 6 bases lay outside the gene matches. CDR1 and CDR2 from the germline V gene are SEHNR and FQNEAQ (reference sequence). CDR3 amino acids: CASSLTGQGIETQYF. In DNA form, the CDR3 reads TGTGCCAGCAGCTTGACGGGACAGGGTATAGAGACCCAGTACTTC.

The genes are TRBV2 and TRBJ2-7, with 7 bases identical to TRBD1. CDR1 is SNHLY and CDR2 is FYNNEI in the germline V gene. After removal of 6 bases from V and 2 bases from J, the junction contained 4 bases not matched to a gene. This CDR3 region has 13 residues. The CDR3 bases are TGTGCCAGCAGGGCACAGGGGACCTACGAGCAGTACTTC. Translated: CASRAQGTYEQYF.

The gene calls are TRBV29-1 and TRBJ1-5, with unresolved D. V was cut by 8 bases and J by 4 bases, with 12 bases left in between. CDR1 SQVTM and CDR2 ANQGSEA come from the germline V gene. The CDR3 extends over 12 amino acids. CDR3 amino acids: CSSDAVNQPQHF. CDR3 DNA: TGCAGCAGTGACGCAGTTAATCAGCCCCAGCATTTT.

This chain uses TRBV7-2 with TRBJ1-1; D might be TRBD1 (6 bases). The CDR3 runs 15 residues. Germline V gives CDR1 SGHTA, CDR2 FQGNSA. V gave up 4 bases and J gave up 1 base, with 13 bases separating them. The CDR3 sequence is CASSSREGGNTEAFF. The CDR3 nucleotides read TGTGCCAGCAGCTCACGAGAAGGGGGGAACACTGAAGCTTTCTTT.